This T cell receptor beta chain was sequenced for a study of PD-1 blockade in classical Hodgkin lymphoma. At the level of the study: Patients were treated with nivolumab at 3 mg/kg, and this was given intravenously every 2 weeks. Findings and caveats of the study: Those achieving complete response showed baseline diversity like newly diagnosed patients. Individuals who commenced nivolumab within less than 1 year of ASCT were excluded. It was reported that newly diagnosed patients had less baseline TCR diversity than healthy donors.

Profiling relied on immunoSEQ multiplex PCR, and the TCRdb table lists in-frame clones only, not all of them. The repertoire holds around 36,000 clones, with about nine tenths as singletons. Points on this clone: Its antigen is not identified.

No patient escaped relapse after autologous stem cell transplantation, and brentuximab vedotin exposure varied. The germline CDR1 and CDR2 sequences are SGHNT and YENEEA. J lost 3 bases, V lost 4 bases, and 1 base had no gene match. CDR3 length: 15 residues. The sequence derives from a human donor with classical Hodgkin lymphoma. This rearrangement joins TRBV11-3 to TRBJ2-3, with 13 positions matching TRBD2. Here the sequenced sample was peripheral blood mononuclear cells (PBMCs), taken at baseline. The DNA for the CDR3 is TGTGCCAGCAGCTCGGGACTAGCGGGGACAGATACGCAGTATTTT. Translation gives CASSSGLAGTDTQYF.